This T cell receptor (beta chain) was retrieved from a study of cytomegalovirus exposure and HLA in healthy donors. Findings and limits, study-wide: TCR beta sequences reportedly predicted most subjects' HLA-A and HLA-B alleles accurately.

Of note for this clone: The antigen remains unidentified.

In the PCR, 60 Vbeta and 13 Jbeta primers were used. Data came from immunoSEQ multiplex PCR; TCRdb stores just in-frame clones and leaves some out. The profile shows some 200,000 clones, just over 75% of them singletons. There are 17 residues in the CDR3. V gave up 4 bases and J gave up 7 bases; unmatched junction bases: 13. The V gene's germline CDR1 is SNHLY and CDR2 FYNNEI. The TCR comes from a woman aged 60-75 years in good health and CMV-seropositive. Sequenced material: PBMCs. The chain carries TRBV2 and TRBJ2-2; TRBD2 matches 9 bases. The CDR3 is CASSGTSVNLGGGELFF. In DNA form, the CDR3 reads TGTGCCAGCAGTGGGACTAGCGTTAATCTGGGTGGCGGGGAGCTGTTTTTT.